This T cell receptor beta chain was profiled in a study of cytomegalovirus exposure and HLA in healthy donors. Points from the study as a whole: In a later analysis, productive TCRs from donors in an Asian-associated ancestry cluster reportedly carried fewer N-insertions than the cohort mean. The availability of immune exposure information extended only to CMV serostatus. Researchers reported that a few CMV-associated chains were confirmed in vitro as CMV antigen-specific.

Germline loops: CDR1 SGHDT, CDR2 YYEEEE. The CDR3 covers 15 residues. With V trimmed by 1 base and J by 5 bases, 5 bases remained unmatched. This clone was observed a single time. Its cognate antigen is unknown. It was with 60 Vbeta and 13 Jbeta primers that the PCR ran. The assay was immunoSEQ multiplex PCR, and TCRdb's table has in-frame clones only and misses some. Of about 130,000 clones in the sample, roughly three quarters are singletons; the top ten hold 9.5% to 13%. Donors had nominal health at sampling but likely had unrecorded immune exposures. Material: PBMCs. This receptor was identified in a man aged 25-40 years in good health and CMV-seropositive. V gene TRBV5-6 combines with J gene TRBJ2-1; 8 bases are shared with TRBD2. CDR3 protein: CASSLYAGGNNEQFF. The DNA of the CDR3 is TGTGCCAGCAGCTTGTACGCGGGGGGAAACAATGAGCAGTTCTTC.